The clone carrying this T cell receptor beta chain was counted at least ten times. Its antigen is undetermined. For TCR beta, libraries came from iRepertoire HTBI primers and Arm-PCR of CDR3 regions. From the multiplex PCR reads, TCRdb called clonotypes with MiXCR, one entry per CDR3 protein. The table has more than 300,000 distinct CDR3 sequences, 15% to 18% seen once. The source of the sample is a study of regulatory T cells in long-lasting Graves disease. Study-wide findings and caveats: Persistent disease preferred TRBV28, TRBJ1-2 and TRBJ2-5; new disease, TRBV20-1 and TRBJ2-1.

V lost 5 bases and J lost 5, with 23 bases in between. Germline lookup yields CDR1 SGHRS and CDR2 YFSETQ. This CDR3 region has 17 residues. Indicated time point: newly diagnosed GD, antithyroid drugs for less than 3 months. TCR sequences were obtained from RNA taken from PBMCs. Nine milliliters of peripheral blood were taken and placed in EDTA tubes. Sequencing used peripheral blood mononuclear cells (PBMCs), obtained at new diagnosis, from a patient treated with antithyroid drugs. The chain carries TRBV5-1 and TRBJ2-1; maybe TRBD1 (5 bases). The sequence was obtained from a female donor with Graves disease. CDR3 sequence: CASRMRPSGKRDNEQFF. CDR3 nucleotide sequence: TGCGCCAGCAGAATGAGGCCATCAGGGAAGAGAGACAATGAGCAGTTCTTC.